Listed below are T cell receptor beta chains from one sample, sequenced in a study of technical replicates of blood from four donors. Clones were sequenced by immunoSEQ multiplex PCR, and TCRdb holds only the in-frame ones, with some missing. Among fewer than 90,000 clones listed, around 92% were seen once. Specimen: T cells isolated from PBMCs. These receptors came from a human donor in good health. Both conserved end residues are part of each CDR3. D genes are given only for firm matches. Expanded clones get a size class; other rows say once, few or many, or leave the size out.

CDR3aa: CASTSREQFF
CDR3nt: TGTGCCAGCACTTCCCGTGAGCAGTTCTTC
abundance: -
len: 10
v_gene: TRBV2
d_gene: -
j_gene: TRBJ2-1

CDR3aa: CASRPPGHNSNEQFF
CDR3nt: TGTGCCAGCAGACCACCAGGTCACAACTCGAATGAGCAGTTCTTC
abundance: -
len: 15
v_gene: TRBV6-5
d_gene: -
j_gene: TRBJ2-1

CDR3aa: CASRDSFYGYTF
CDR3nt: TGTGCCAGTCGGGACAGTTTTTATGGCTACACCTTC
abundance: -
len: 12
v_gene: TRBV21-1
d_gene: -
j_gene: TRBJ1-2

CDR3aa: CASSMPGVGGYTF
CDR3nt: TGTGCCAGTAGTATGCCCGGGGTCGGCGGCTACACCTTC
abundance: -
len: 13
v_gene: TRBV19
d_gene: -
j_gene: TRBJ1-2

CDR3aa: CASSLSYRDRVEQYF
CDR3nt: TGCGCCAGCAGCTTGTCATACAGGGACAGGGTCGAGCAGTACTTC
abundance: -
len: 15
v_gene: TRBV5-1
d_gene: TRBD1
j_gene: TRBJ2-7

CDR3aa: CASSPGRGTEKLFF
CDR3nt: TGTGCCAGCAGCCCCGGCAGGGGAACTGAAAAACTGTTTTTT
abundance: -
len: 14
v_gene: TRBV12-1
d_gene: -
j_gene: TRBJ1-4

CDR3aa: CARHRGRRVGGCEKLFF
CDR3nt: TGTGCCAGACACAGGGGAAGGAGGGTGGGGGGTTGCGAAAAACTGTTTTTT
abundance: few
len: 17
v_gene: TRBV6-8
d_gene: TRBD1
j_gene: TRBJ1-4

CDR3aa: CASREAASSYEQYF
CDR3nt: TGCGCCAGCAGAGAGGCGGCCAGCTCCTACGAGCAGTACTTC
abundance: -
len: 14
v_gene: TRBV5-1
d_gene: -
j_gene: TRBJ2-7

CDR3aa: CASSEVRELYEQYF
CDR3nt: TGTGCCAGCAGTGAAGTGAGGGAACTCTACGAGCAGTACTTC
abundance: -
len: 14
v_gene: TRBV6-1
d_gene: -
j_gene: TRBJ2-7

CDR3aa: CAWRPGDEKLFF
CDR3nt: TGTGCCTGGAGGCCCGGGGATGAAAAACTGTTTTTT
abundance: once
len: 12
v_gene: TRBV30
d_gene: -
j_gene: TRBJ1-4

CDR3aa: CASYRDSEETQYF
CDR3nt: TGCGCCAGCTACCGGGACAGTGAAGAGACCCAGTACTTC
abundance: -
len: 13
v_gene: TRBV5-1
d_gene: TRBD1
j_gene: TRBJ2-5

CDR3aa: CATDRKGVQPQHF
CDR3nt: TGTGCCACCGACCGGAAAGGGGTTCAGCCCCAGCATTTT
abundance: -
len: 13
v_gene: TRBV19
d_gene: -
j_gene: TRBJ1-5

CDR3aa: CASREQGNQPQHF
CDR3nt: TGTGCCAGCAGGGAACAGGGCAACCAGCCCCAGCATTTT
abundance: -
len: 13
v_gene: TRBV6-5
d_gene: -
j_gene: TRBJ1-5

CDR3aa: CSAADPYEQYF
CDR3nt: TGCAGTGCAGCTGATCCCTACGAGCAGTACTTC
abundance: -
len: 11
v_gene: TRBV20-1
d_gene: -
j_gene: TRBJ2-7

CDR3aa: CASGLVADRSGTQYF
CDR3nt: TGTGCTAGTGGTTTGGTAGCGGACAGGAGTGGTACGCAGTATTTT
abundance: -
len: 15
v_gene: TRBV12-5
d_gene: TRBD1
j_gene: TRBJ2-3